These 26 T cell receptor beta chains were sequenced from one sample in a study of T cell responses to AZD1222 COVID-19 vaccine. Some clones are missing from TCRdb's copy, which holds only in-frame ones; the method was immunoSEQ multiplex PCR. The sample gives about 110,000 clones, around 84% of which show up once; approximately 7.5% is in the top ten. Sequenced here: peripheral blood, sampled on day 0 of AZD1222 vaccination. The receptors come from an adult in good health.

V and J are TRBV7-2 and TRBJ2-7; 9 nucleotides agree with TRBD2. The germline V gene has CDR1 SGHTA and CDR2 FQGNSA. CDR3 size: 15 residues. Trimming took 5 bases from V and 6 from J; bases not matched to a gene: 11. In nucleotides, the CDR3 is TGTGCCAGCAGCCCCGGCGGGAGGGCTCTTAGCGAGCAGTACTTC. This sequence encodes CASSPGGRALSEQYF.

The chain carries TRBV2 and TRBJ1-2; a weak D match, TRBD1 (5 bases). The germline gives CDR1 SNHLY, CDR2 FYNNEI. The V end was cut by 1 base, the J end by 4 bases, with 13 bases between. The CDR3 has 15 residues. For the CDR3, the DNA is TGTGCCAGCAGTGAAGGAATCTTAAGGGGCTATGGCTACACCTTC. Translated, it gives CASSEGILRGYGYTF.

The rearrangement uses TRBV28 and TRBJ2-7; D may match TRBD1 or TRBD2 (6 bases each). V lost 3 bases and J lost 0, with 9 bases in between. Germline CDR1 and CDR2: MDHEN and SYDVKM. This CDR3 region has 14 residues. CDR3 in DNA: TGTGCCAGCAGTTTTTCGGGGGCCTCCTACGAGCAGTACTTC. Translating it yields CASSFSGASYEQYF.

The V gene is TRBV19, the J gene TRBJ1-1; tentative D call: TRBD1 (6 bases). The ends were cut back, 4 bases at V and 4 bases at J, with 13 bases in the middle. The CDR3 extends over 14 amino acids. CDR1 is LNHDA and CDR2 is SQIVND in the germline V gene (reference sequence). This CDR3 is CASSRGAFLTEAFF. CDR3 in DNA: TGTGCCAGTAGTAGGGGGGCTTTTCTCACTGAAGCTTTCTTT.

V gene TRBV28 combines with J gene TRBJ1-2; maybe TRBD1 (6 bases). The CDR3 extends over 16 amino acids. Germline values: CDR1 MDHEN, CDR2 SYDVKM. V shed 8 bases and J shed 0 bases, with 19 bases lying between them. In DNA form, the CDR3 reads TGTGCCAGCGGTACCGGGGGCTTATTAGCTAACTATGGCTACACCTTC. Its protein product is CASGTGGLLANYGYTF.

The chain has TRBV6-5 and TRBJ2-7; TRBD1 matches at 9 bases. The junction had 6 bases not matched to a gene; V was cut back by 0 bases and J by 3 bases. The CDR3 contains 16 residues. Germline values: CDR1 MNHEY, CDR2 SVGAGI. Here the CDR3 DNA reads TGTGCCAGCAGTTACTCTGCCACAGGGGGCAACTACGAGCAGTACTTC. This translates into CASSYSATGGNYEQYF.

This rearrangement joins TRBV6-1 to TRBJ2-5; no clear D. The CDR3 covers 11 residues. From germline, CDR1 is MNHNS and CDR2 SASEGT. Trimming shortened V by 3 bases and J by 6 bases, and 5 bases separated the two germline ends. DNA for the CDR3: TGTGCCAGCAGTGAGGGTCAGACCCAGTACTTC. It is translated as CASSEGQTQYF.

The chain recombines TRBV7-9 with TRBJ2-5; 7 bases map to TRBD2. V lost 2 bases, J lost 5 bases, and 5 bases stayed unmatched. The V gene's germline CDR1 is SEHNR and CDR2 FQNEAQ (reference sequence). CDR3 length: 14 amino acids. Here the CDR3 DNA reads TGTGCCAGCAGCTTAAGCGGGACGGGGGAGACCCAGTACTTC. Its translation is CASSLSGTGETQYF.

V usage is TRBV28 and J usage is TRBJ2-1; 10 nucleotides align to TRBD2. The CDR3 sequence is 17 residues long. V was pared by 6 bases and J by 2 bases, with 10 bases of the junction left unmatched. Germline-derived CDR1 and CDR2 are MDHEN and SYDVKM. CDR3 DNA sequence: TGTGCCAGCAGGTTGTCCCCCGGACTAGCGGCCTACAATGAGCAGTTCTTC. Translated: CASRLSPGLAAYNEQFF. Full variable domain (missing parts from reference TRBV28 and TRBJ2-1): DVKVTQSSRYLVKRTGEKVFLECVQDMDHENMFWYRQDPGLGLRLIYFSYDVKMKEKGDIPEGYSVSREKKERFSLILESASTNQTSMYLCASRLSPGLAAYNEQFFGPGTRLTVL.

The V and J genes are TRBV6-4 and TRBJ1-2; no firm D call. Germline CDR1 is MRHNA and CDR2 is SNTAGT. V dropped 0 bases and J dropped 7 bases, with 9 bases sitting between them. The CDR3 has 13 amino acids. CDR3 nucleotides: TGTGCCAGCAGTGACTCCTCTTTAGGTGGCTACACCTTC. It specifies CASSDSSLGGYTF.

The chain uses TRBV19 and TRBJ2-4; 7 bases are shared with TRBD2. Per germline, CDR1 LNHDA and CDR2 SQIVND (reference sequence). The CDR3 runs 17 residues. Trimming at V came to 5 bases and at J to 0 bases, leaving 10 bases not matched to a gene. The CDR3 protein is CASSQNLAVIAKNIQYF. The CDR3 bases are TGTGCCAGTAGTCAAAACCTAGCGGTCATAGCCAAAAACATTCAGTACTTC.

V is TRBV12-3 or TRBV12-4 and J is TRBJ2-7; D is ambiguous. CDR3 length: 12 residues. V was cut by 3 bases and J by 1 base, with 4 bases left in between. In DNA form, the CDR3 reads TGTGCCAGCAGTTTGGTTTCCTACGAGCAGTACTTC. This gives the protein CASSLVSYEQYF.

This chain uses TRBV18 with TRBJ2-7, with 10 bases aligning to TRBD2. V shed 0 bases, J shed 0 bases, and the junction held 2 bases outside the gene matches. This CDR3 spans 16 amino acids. CDR1 KGHSH and CDR2 LQKENI come from the germline V gene. CDR3 nucleotides: TGTGCCAGCTCACCACCACTAGCGGGATACTCCTACGAGCAGTACTTC. It specifies CASSPPLAGYSYEQYF.

This chain links TRBV5-4 with TRBJ2-3; possible D gene TRBD1, 5 bases. Per germline, CDR1 SGHNT and CDR2 YYREEE (reference sequence). The CDR3 is made up of 14 amino acids. V gave up 2 bases and J gave up 4 bases, with 11 bases separating them. CDR3 DNA sequence: TGTGCCAGCAGCTTTACCCAGGGCTCAGATACGCAGTATTTT. This sequence encodes CASSFTQGSDTQYF. The full variable domain, its missing parts supplied by reference TRBV5-4 and TRBJ2-3, is ETGVTQSPTHLIKTRGQQVTLRCSSQSGHNTVSWYQQALGQGPQFIFQYYREEENGRGNFPPRFSGLQFPNYSSELNVNALELDDSALYLCASSFTQGSDTQYFGPGTRLTVL.

This chain joins TRBV5-1 and TRBJ2-7, with 7 nucleotides matching TRBD1. CDR3 length equals 15 residues. V was clipped by 4 bases and J by 4 bases; unmatched bases: 11. Germline values: CDR1 SGHRS, CDR2 YFSETQ. This CDR3 is CASSPPRGGSYEQYF. CDR3 bases: TGCGCCAGCAGCCCCCCAAGAGGGGGCTCGTACGAGCAGTACTTC.

This clone was found once. This rearrangement joins TRBV27 to TRBJ2-3; D is possibly TRBD2 (5 bases). Germline V gene lookup returns CDR1 MNHEY and CDR2 SMNVEV (reference sequence). Trimming left V 6 bases short and J 6 bases short, with 13 bases between. This CDR3 has 13 residues. The CDR3 reads CASREGSVDTQYF. CDR3 DNA: TGTGCCAGCAGAGAGGGCTCAGTGGATACGCAGTATTTT.

V is TRBV3-1 (or the pseudogene TRBV3-2) and J is TRBJ1-2; tentatively, D is TRBD1 (6 bases). The length of the CDR3 is 13 residues. Deletions cut 4 bases from V and 5 bases from J, with 11 bases between. Germline CDR1 and CDR2: LGHDT and YNNKEL (reference sequence). The CDR3 here is CASSPDSQYGYTF. The DNA of the CDR3 is TGTGCCAGCAGCCCGGACAGTCAGTATGGCTACACCTTC.

The chain joins TRBV19 to TRBJ2-7; the D is unclear. The CDR3 length is 15 residues. V shed 5 bases and J shed 2 bases, with 16 bases lying between them. From germline, CDR1 is LNHDA and CDR2 SQIVND (reference sequence). The CDR3 here is CASSSMAPYAYEQYF. DNA of the CDR3: TGTGCCAGTAGTTCTATGGCCCCCTACGCCTACGAGCAGTACTTC.

This chain uses TRBV6-1 with TRBJ1-5, with D maybe TRBD1 (6 bases). The CDR3 is 16 residues long. With 0 bases removed from V and 5 bases from J, the gap between germline ends came to 14 bases. In germline, CDR1 is MNHNS, CDR2 SASEGT. In DNA, the CDR3 is TGTGCCAGCAGTGAAGCGCTTCGGGGGCCTTATCAGCCCCAGCATTTT. This gives the protein CASSEALRGPYQPQHF.

The V call is TRBV4-2, the J call TRBJ2-3, with D possibly being TRBD1 or TRBD2 (6 bases each). The germline gives CDR1 LGHNA, CDR2 YNFKEQ. This CDR3 is built from 15 residues. Trimming removed 8 bases from V and 1 base from J, with 16 bases in between. The CDR3 sequence is CASGSGGLGTDTQYF. The CDR3, as DNA: TGTGCCAGCGGCTCTGGGGGGCTCGGCACAGATACGCAGTATTTT.

This clone was recorded a few times. The chain carries TRBV6-4 and TRBJ2-1; 13 bases align to TRBD2. This CDR3 region has 16 residues. V shed 0 bases, J shed 7 bases, and the junction held 3 bases outside the gene matches. Germline V gene data show CDR1 as MRHNA and CDR2 as SNTAGT. The CDR3 coding sequence is TGTGCCAGCAGTGACTCCGGACTAGCGGGGGCAAATGAGCAGTTCTTC. It yields the protein CASSDSGLAGANEQFF.

The chain recombines TRBV28 with TRBJ1-6; D may be TRBD1 (5 bases). The germline CDR1 and CDR2 sequences are MDHEN and SYDVKM. The CDR3 runs to 15 residues. Trimming stripped 6 bases from V and 8 bases from J, with 17 bases between. The CDR3 sequence: CASSLIGGGYSPLHF. Here the CDR3 DNA reads TGTGCCAGCAGCCTCATCGGCGGGGGGTATTCACCCCTCCACTTT. Combining the CDR3 with reference TRBV28 and TRBJ1-6 gives the whole variable domain DVKVTQSSRYLVKRTGEKVFLECVQDMDHENMFWYRQDPGLGLRLIYFSYDVKMKEKGDIPEGYSVSREKKERFSLILESASTNQTSMYLCASSLIGGGYSPLHFGNGTRLTVT.

This chain connects TRBV10-3 to TRBJ2-2; the D call may be TRBD1 or TRBD2 (6 bases each). The length of the CDR3 is 14 residues. Trimming left V 7 bases short and J 4 bases short, with 13 bases between. Germline assignment: CDR1 ENHRY and CDR2 SYGVKD. CDR3 sequence: CAIKGGRGTGELFF. CDR3 coding DNA: TGTGCCATCAAAGGGGGGCGCGGCACCGGGGAGCTGTTTTTT.

The chain joins TRBV27 to TRBJ1-6; D is perhaps TRBD1 (5 bases). The germline V and J ends were trimmed by 5 bases and 12 bases, with 17 bases remaining between them. This CDR3 is built from 14 residues. The V gene's germline CDR1 is MNHEY and CDR2 SMNVEV (reference sequence). CDR3 nucleotide sequence: TGTGCCAGCAGTCCGCTTATAGGGGCGGGACCCCTCCACTTT. Residues: CASSPLIGAGPLHF.

The gene calls are TRBV3-1 (or the pseudogene TRBV3-2) and TRBJ1-4, with unresolved D. This CDR3 has 14 amino acids. V was pared by 2 bases and J by 7 bases, with 11 bases between. From germline, CDR1 is LGHDT and CDR2 YNNKEL (reference sequence). For the CDR3, the DNA is TGTGCCAGCAGCCAAACCGGGGTCACTGAAAAACTGTTTTTT. Translation gives CASSQTGVTEKLFF.

This clone was seen only a few times. The chain links TRBV5-1 to TRBJ1-1, with 8 bases identical to TRBD1. The CDR3 sequence is 14 residues long. Germline V gene data show CDR1 as SGHRS and CDR2 as YFSETQ. V lost 6 bases and J lost 0; bases outside the gene matches: 4. CDR3: CASTAGGLNTEAFF. The DNA of the CDR3 is TGCGCCAGCACGGCAGGGGGCTTGAACACTGAAGCTTTCTTT.